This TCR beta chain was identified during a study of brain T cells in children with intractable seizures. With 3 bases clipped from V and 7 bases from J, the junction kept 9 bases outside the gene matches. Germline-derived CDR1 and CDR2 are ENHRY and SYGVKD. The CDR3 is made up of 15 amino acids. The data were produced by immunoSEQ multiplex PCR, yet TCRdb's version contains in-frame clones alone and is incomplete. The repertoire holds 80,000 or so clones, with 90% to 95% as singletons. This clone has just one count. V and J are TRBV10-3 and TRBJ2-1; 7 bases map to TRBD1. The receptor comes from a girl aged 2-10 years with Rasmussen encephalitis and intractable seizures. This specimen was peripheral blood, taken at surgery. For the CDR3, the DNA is TGTGCCATCAGTGACCATAGACAGGGAGATAATGAGCAGTTCTTC. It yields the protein CAISDHRQGDNEQFF.